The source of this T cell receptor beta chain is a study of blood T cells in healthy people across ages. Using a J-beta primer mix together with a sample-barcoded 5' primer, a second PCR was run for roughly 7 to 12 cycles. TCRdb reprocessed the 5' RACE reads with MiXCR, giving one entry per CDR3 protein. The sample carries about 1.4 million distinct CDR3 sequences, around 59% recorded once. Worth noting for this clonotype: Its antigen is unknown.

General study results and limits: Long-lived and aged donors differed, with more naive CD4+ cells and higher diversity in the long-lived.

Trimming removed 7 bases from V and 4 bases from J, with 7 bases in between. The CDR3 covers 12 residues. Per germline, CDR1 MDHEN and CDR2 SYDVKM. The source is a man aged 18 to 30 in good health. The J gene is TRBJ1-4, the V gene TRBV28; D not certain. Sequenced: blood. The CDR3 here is CASKIFNEKLFF. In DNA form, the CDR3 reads TGTGCCAGCAAAATTTTTAATGAAAAACTGTTTTTT.